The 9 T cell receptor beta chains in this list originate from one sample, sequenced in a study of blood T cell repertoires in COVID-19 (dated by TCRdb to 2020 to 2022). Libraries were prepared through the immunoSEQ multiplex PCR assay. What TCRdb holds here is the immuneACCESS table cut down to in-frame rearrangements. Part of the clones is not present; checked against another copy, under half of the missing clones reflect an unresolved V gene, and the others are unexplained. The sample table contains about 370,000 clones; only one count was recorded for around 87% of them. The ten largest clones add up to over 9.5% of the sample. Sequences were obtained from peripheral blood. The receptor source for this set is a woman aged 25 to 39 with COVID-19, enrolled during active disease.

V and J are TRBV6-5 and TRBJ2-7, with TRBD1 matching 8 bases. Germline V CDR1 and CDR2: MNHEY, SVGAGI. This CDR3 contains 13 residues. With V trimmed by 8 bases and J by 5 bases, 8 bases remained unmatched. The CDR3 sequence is CASGGQGANEQYF. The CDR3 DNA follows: TGTGCCAGCGGGGGGCAGGGGGCAAACGAGCAGTACTTC.

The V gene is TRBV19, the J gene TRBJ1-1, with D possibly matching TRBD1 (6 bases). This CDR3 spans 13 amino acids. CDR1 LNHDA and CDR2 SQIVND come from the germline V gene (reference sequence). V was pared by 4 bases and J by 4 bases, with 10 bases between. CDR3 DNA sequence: TGTGCCAGTAGTACCGGACAGTCCACTGAAGCTTTCTTT. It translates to CASSTGQSTEAFF. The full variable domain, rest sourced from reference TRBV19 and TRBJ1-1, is DGGITQSPKYLFRKEGQNVTLSCEQNLNHDAMYWYRQDPGQGLRLIYYSQIVNDFQKGDIAEGYSVSREKKESFPLTVTSAQKNPTAFYLCASSTGQSTEAFFGQGTRLTVV.

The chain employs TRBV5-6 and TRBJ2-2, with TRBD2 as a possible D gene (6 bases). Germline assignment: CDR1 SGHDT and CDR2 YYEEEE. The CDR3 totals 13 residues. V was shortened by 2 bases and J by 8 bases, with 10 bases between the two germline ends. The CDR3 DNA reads TGTGCCAGCAGCTTTTCTAGCGTAGGGGAGCTGTTTTTT. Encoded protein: CASSFSSVGELFF.

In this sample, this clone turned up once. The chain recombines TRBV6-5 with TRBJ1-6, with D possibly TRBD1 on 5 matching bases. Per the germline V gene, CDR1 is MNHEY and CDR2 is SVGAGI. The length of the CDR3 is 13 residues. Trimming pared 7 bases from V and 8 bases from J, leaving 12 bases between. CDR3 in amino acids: CASKDNDYSPLHF. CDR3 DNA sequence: TGTGCCAGCAAGGACAATGATTATTCACCCCTCCACTTT.

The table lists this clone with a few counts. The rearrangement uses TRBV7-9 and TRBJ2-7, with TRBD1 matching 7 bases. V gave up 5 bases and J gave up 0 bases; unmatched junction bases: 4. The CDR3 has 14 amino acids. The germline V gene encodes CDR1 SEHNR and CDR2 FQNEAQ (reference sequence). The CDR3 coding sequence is TGTGCCAGCAGCCCGGGACAGAACTCCTACGAGCAGTACTTC. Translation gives CASSPGQNSYEQYF.

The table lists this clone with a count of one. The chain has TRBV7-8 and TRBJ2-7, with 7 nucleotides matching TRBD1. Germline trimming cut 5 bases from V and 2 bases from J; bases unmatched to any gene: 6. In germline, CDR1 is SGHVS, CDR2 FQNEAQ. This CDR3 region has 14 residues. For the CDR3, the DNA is TGTGCCAGCAGCCCTTCGACAGGGACCTACGAGCAGTACTTC. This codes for CASSPSTGTYEQYF.

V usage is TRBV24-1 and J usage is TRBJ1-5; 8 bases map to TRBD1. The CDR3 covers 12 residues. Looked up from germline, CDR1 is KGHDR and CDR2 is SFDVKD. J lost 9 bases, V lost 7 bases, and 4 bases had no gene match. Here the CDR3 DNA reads TGTGCCACCAGCACAGGGGGATGGCCCCAGCATTTT. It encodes CATSTGGWPQHF.

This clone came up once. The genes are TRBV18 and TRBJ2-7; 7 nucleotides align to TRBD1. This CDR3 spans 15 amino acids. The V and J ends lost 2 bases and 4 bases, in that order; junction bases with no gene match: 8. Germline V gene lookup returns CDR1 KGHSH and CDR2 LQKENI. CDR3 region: CASSPKLTGIYEQYF. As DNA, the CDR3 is TGTGCCAGCTCACCAAAGTTGACAGGGATATACGAGCAGTACTTC.

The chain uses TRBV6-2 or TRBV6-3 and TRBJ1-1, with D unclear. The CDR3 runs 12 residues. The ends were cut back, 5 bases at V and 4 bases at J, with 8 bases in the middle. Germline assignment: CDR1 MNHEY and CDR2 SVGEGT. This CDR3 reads CASSPTVTEAFF. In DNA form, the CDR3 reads TGTGCCAGCAGTCCCACAGTCACTGAAGCTTTCTTT.